The clone carrying this T cell receptor beta chain appeared many times. Its antigen remains unknown. This CDR3 is built from 16 residues. Germline V gene sequence: CDR1 MDHEN, CDR2 SYDVKM. V gave up 6 bases and J gave up 0 bases; unmatched junction bases: 9. TCRdb reprocessed the reads via MiXCR and lists one record per CDR3 protein. This sample has some 19,000 distinct CDR3 sequences; 20% to 25% occur once, and the top ten carry approximately 0.78%. The data belong to a study of lung T cells in sarcoidosis with Löfgren's syndrome. Overall study: Bronchoalveolar lavage fluid in sarcoidosis accumulates CD4+ T cells. Study results and caveats: TRAV12-1 and TRBV2 were reportedly most expanded in Löfgren's patients. Multiple Löfgren's syndrome patients reportedly shared TRAV12-1 and TRBV2 CDR3 motifs, suggesting public CD4+ TCRs.

Sequencing was performed on CD4+ T cells from bronchoalveolar lavage. This sequence originates from a human donor with sarcoidosis (Löfgren's syndrome or another form), or a control subject (not recorded which). V gene TRBV28 combines with J gene TRBJ2-3; 7 bases fit TRBD2. CDR3 DNA sequence: TGTGCCAGCAGCGGCACTAGCGCCTCTAGCACAGATACGCAGTATTTT. Translated, it gives CASSGTSASSTDTQYF.